This TCR beta chain derives from a study of shared clonotypes between healthy human individuals. As for the study in general: Donors were two women and a few men aged 18 to 49. Findings of the study overall: Clonotypes shared by all four sorted-subset donors had higher generation probabilities than non-shared clonotypes.

The study ran the assay at deep level. In the original workflow: Filtering of immunoSEQ junctional sequences could not match full-length read filtering. TCRdb's copy holds only in-frame clones and misses some; the assay was immunoSEQ multiplex PCR. V and J calls plus clone size are reproduced from that table; the DNA served to infer D and trimming. The profile shows over 850,000 clones, approximately 80% of them singletons. The CDR3 totals 16 residues. The ends were cut back, 5 bases at V and 5 bases at J, with 21 bases in the middle. Germline-derived CDR1 and CDR2 are SGHTA and FQGTGA. In regard to this clone: What it recognizes is unknown.

The sample comprised memory CD4+ T cells from PBMCs. As for subset: CD45RA-negative fraction. V and J are TRBV7-3 and TRBJ1-2; TRBD1 might be the D (5 bases). The source of this sequence is a man younger than 35 in good health. Some clones in this sample may be carry-over from other donors' samples. CDR3 region: CASSLLPRRDAYGYTF. CDR3 in DNA: TGTGCCAGCAGCCTACTCCCCCGCAGGGACGCTTATGGCTACACCTTC.